This T cell receptor (beta chain) originates from a study of blood T cell repertoires in COVID-19. For the study at large: Acute-phase and convalescent COVID-19 samples originated in the United States, Italy and Spain.

Methods used by the authors: Reference gene primer amplification yielded estimated nucleated cell counts. Sequenced by immunoSEQ multiplex PCR; TCRdb stores in-frame clones only, minus some. V and J calls plus clone size are reproduced from that table; the DNA served to infer D and trimming. The table lists roughly 50,000 clones, 70% to 90% of them singletons. Germline loops: CDR1 MDHEN, CDR2 SYDVKM. Deletions cut 6 bases from V and 4 bases from J, with 15 bases between. There are 14 residues in the CDR3. Sequences were obtained from peripheral blood. This clonotype originated in a man older than 75 with acute or convalescent COVID-19. The rearrangement joins TRBV28 to TRBJ1-2; D possibly corresponds to TRBD1 (5 bases). CDR3 DNA: TGTGCCAGCAGCTTCCCACAGGCTTCCTATGGCTACACCTTC. Its translation: CASSFPQASYGYTF.